The 13 T cell receptor beta chains reported below all come from one sample, sequenced in a study of cytomegalovirus exposure and HLA in healthy donors (dated by TCRdb to the late 2010s). The library was prepared using the immunoSEQ multiplex PCR assay. For the multiplex PCR, a mixture combining 60 forward primers for TCR Vbeta segments and 13 reverse primers for TCR Jbeta segments was used. TCRdb provides this immuneACCESS table in a form limited to in-frame rearrangements. Some clones are lacking; in checked studies, under half of them reflect an unresolved V gene, and why the rest are absent is not known. The table for this sample lists 150,000 to 200,000 clones; around 86% of them were counted only once. Approximately 1.5% of the sample is in the top ten clones. The sequencing input was PBMCs. The receptors derive from a woman younger than 30 in good health and CMV-seronegative.

The chain recombines TRBV9 with TRBJ2-1; 8 bases are shared with TRBD2. This CDR3 contains 14 residues. V was pared by 4 bases and J by 6 bases, with 6 bases of the junction left unmatched. Germline V gene sequence: CDR1 SGDLS, CDR2 YYNGEE. The CDR3 sequence is CASSPRSGSNEQFF. CDR3 DNA sequence: TGTGCCAGCAGCCCTCGCAGCGGGAGCAATGAGCAGTTCTTC.

This rearrangement joins TRBV7-2 to TRBJ1-2, with unresolved D. From germline, CDR1 is SGHTA and CDR2 FQGNSA. The CDR3 is made up of 12 amino acids. V gave up 3 bases and J gave up 7 bases, with 9 bases separating them. CDR3 DNA: TGTGCCAGCAGCTTGGCCGAACGTGGCTACACCTTC. Translating it yields CASSLAERGYTF.

This rearrangement joins TRBV2 to TRBJ2-3; 10 nucleotides line up with TRBD1. The CDR3 has 14 amino acids. J lost 6 bases, V lost 5 bases, and 5 bases had no gene match. Germline CDR1 is SNHLY and CDR2 is FYNNEI. CDR3 DNA sequence: TGTGCCAGCAGTAAGGACAGGGGGGGCGATACGCAGTATTTT. Translation: CASSKDRGGDTQYF.

J is TRBJ2-5 and V is TRBV7-8; TRBD2 matches 10 bases. The J call is doubtful: the DNA matches TRBJ2-7 better. This CDR3 has 14 residues. Per the germline V gene, CDR1 is SGHVS and CDR2 is FQNEAQ. The CDR3 reads CASSSSGGSYEQYF. The CDR3 DNA follows: TGTGCCAGCAGCTCTAGCGGGGGTTCCTACGAGCAGTACTTC.

The J gene is TRBJ1-1, the V gene TRBV5-4, with D possibly being TRBD1 (6 bases). This CDR3 spans 15 amino acids. V was clipped by 2 bases and J by 1 base, with 12 bases between them. Germline loops: CDR1 SGHNT, CDR2 YYREEE (reference sequence). The CDR3 bases are TGTGCCAGCAGCTTCCCCGGGACACAGAACACTGAAGCTTTCTTT. Its translation: CASSFPGTQNTEAFF.

V is TRBV6-5 and J is TRBJ1-3; D unclear. Trimming removed 6 bases at V and 4 bases at J, with 10 bases between. The CDR3 is made up of 13 amino acids. Germline CDR1 reads MNHEY; CDR2 reads SVGAGI. CDR3 loop: CASRLNGGNTIYF. The CDR3 DNA sequence: TGTGCCAGCAGACTTAACGGGGGAAACACCATATATTTT.

The V gene is TRBV29-1, the J gene TRBJ2-1; tentative D call: TRBD2 (7 bases). The CDR3 extends over 15 amino acids. V was trimmed by 6 bases and J by 2 bases, leaving 17 bases between them. CDR1 is SQVTM and CDR2 is ANQGSEA in the germline V gene. The CDR3 nucleotides read TGCAGCGTGGCCCGCCTGGGGGGGCCCTACAATGAGCAGTTCTTC. Residues: CSVARLGGPYNEQFF.

The chain employs TRBV9 and TRBJ1-4, with a tentative D call TRBD1 (5 bases). The CDR3 contains 15 residues. The V end was cut by 6 bases, the J end by 7 bases, with 19 bases between. Germline V gene sequence: CDR1 SGDLS, CDR2 YYNGEE. DNA of the CDR3: TGTGCCAGCACCTCCGGGGGAGTTAGGGGTGAAAAACTGTTTTTT. Amino acid sequence: CASTSGGVRGEKLFF.

The chain employs TRBV4-1 and TRBJ2-5; D call uncertain. Germline lookup yields CDR1 MGHRA and CDR2 YSYEKL. V was clipped by 2 bases and J by 2 bases, with 9 bases between them. The CDR3 has 14 amino acids. CDR3 in DNA: TGCGCCAGCAGCCAATTGTTACTACAAGAGACCCAGTACTTC. As protein: CASSQLLLQETQYF.

The chain links TRBV21-1 to TRBJ2-1; the table names TRBD2, a call not compared with the DNA. TRBV21-1 is a pseudogene. The CDR3 sequence is 12 residues long. The CDR3 loop reads CASLPPGNEQFF. The DNA for the CDR3 is TGTGCCAGCCTCCCCCCGGGCAATGAGCAGTTCTTC.

This chain joins TRBV29-1 and TRBJ1-1; the match to TRBD1 covers 7 bases. CDR1 is SQVTM and CDR2 is ANQGSEA in the germline V gene. The CDR3 extends over 13 amino acids. V trimming: 7 bases; J trimming: 2 bases; junction bases outside the gene matches: 7. The CDR3 here is CSAGDSSNTEAFF. The CDR3, as DNA: TGCAGCGCCGGGGACAGTTCTAACACTGAAGCTTTCTTT. Full variable domain (remainder filled in from reference TRBV29-1 and TRBJ1-1): SAVISQKPSRDICQRGTSLTIQCQVDSQVTMMFWYRQQPGQSLTLIATANQGSEATYESGFVIDKFPISRPNLTFSTLTVSNMSPEDSSIYLCSAGDSSNTEAFFGQGTRLTVV.

The chain recombines TRBV11-2 with TRBJ1-6; D might be TRBD1 (6 bases). V shed 0 bases and J shed 3 bases, with 9 bases lying between them. CDR3 length: 16 amino acids. CDR1 SGHAT and CDR2 FQNNGV come from the germline V gene. CDR3 sequence (DNA): TGTGCCAGCAGCTTAGAGACAGGATTCTATAATTCACCCCTCCACTTT. It yields the protein CASSLETGFYNSPLHF.

This chain uses TRBV7-9 with TRBJ1-1, with D tentatively TRBD1 (5 bases). Per the germline V gene, CDR1 is SEHNR and CDR2 is FQNEAQ (reference sequence). Trimming cost V 3 bases and J 7 bases, with 12 bases left between them. The CDR3 spans 13 residues. CDR3 residues: CASSLFGQDEAFF. In DNA, the CDR3 is TGTGCCAGCAGCTTGTTCGGACAAGATGAAGCTTTCTTT. The full variable domain, with the rest looked up from reference TRBV7-9 and TRBJ1-1, is DTGVSQNPRHKITKRGQNVTFRCDPISEHNRLYWYRQTLGQGPEFLTYFQNEAQLEKSRLLSDRFSAERPKGSFSTLEIQRTEQGDSAMYLCASSLFGQDEAFFGQGTRLTVV.